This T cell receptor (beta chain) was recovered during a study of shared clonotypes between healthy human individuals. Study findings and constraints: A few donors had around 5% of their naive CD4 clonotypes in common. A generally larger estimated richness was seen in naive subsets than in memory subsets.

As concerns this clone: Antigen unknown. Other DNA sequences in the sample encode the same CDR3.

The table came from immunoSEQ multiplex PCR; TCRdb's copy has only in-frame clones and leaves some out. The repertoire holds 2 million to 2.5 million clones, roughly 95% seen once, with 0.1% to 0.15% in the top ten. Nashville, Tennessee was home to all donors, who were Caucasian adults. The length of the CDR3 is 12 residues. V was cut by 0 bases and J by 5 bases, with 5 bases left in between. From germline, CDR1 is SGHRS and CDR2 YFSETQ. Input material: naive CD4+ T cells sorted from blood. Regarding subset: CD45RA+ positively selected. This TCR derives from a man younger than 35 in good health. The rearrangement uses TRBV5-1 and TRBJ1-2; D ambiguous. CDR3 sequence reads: CASSLDGYGYTF. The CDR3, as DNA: TGCGCCAGCAGCTTGGACGGGTATGGCTACACCTTC.